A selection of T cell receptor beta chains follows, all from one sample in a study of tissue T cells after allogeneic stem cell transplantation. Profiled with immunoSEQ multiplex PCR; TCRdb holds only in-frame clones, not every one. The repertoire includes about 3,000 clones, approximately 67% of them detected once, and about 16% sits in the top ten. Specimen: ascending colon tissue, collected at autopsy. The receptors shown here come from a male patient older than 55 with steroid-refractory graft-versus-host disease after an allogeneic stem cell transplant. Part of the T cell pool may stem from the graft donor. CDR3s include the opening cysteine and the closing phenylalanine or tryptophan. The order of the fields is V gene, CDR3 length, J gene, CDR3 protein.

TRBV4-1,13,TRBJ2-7,CASSPPGTEEQYF
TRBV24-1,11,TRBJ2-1,CATSNGDEQFF
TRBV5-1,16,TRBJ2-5,CASSSIPGPGTETQYF
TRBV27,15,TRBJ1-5,CASRQGPYSNQPQHF
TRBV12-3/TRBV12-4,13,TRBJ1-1,CASSFAGKPEAFF
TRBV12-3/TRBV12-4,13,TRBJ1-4,CASSYPGGEKLFF
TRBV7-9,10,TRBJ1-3,CASSGNTIYF
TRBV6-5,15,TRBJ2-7,CASSYPRGSSYEQYF
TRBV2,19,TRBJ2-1,CASKRGASGGAGTYNEQFF
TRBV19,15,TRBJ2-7,CATLGRGTGAYEQYF
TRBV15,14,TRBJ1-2,CATSPDTRMGGYTF
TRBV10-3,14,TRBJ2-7,CAISEAPTIYEQYF
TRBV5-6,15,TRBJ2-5,CARRGGAGGGETQYF
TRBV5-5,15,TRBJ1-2,CASSLYTGTNYGYTF
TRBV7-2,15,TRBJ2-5,CASKSTGQYQETQYF